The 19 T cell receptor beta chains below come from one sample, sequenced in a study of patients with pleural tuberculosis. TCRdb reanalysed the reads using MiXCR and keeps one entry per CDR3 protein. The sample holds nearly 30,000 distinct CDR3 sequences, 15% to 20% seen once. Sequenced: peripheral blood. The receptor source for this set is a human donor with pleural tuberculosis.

CDR3 loop: CSARQGGADTGELFF. CDR3 coding DNA: TGCAGTGCTAGACAGGGAGGGGCTGACACCGGGGAGCTGTTTTTT. J is TRBJ2-2 and V is TRBV20-1, with 7 nucleotides matching TRBD2. Per the germline V gene, CDR1 is DFQATT and CDR2 is SNEGSKA (reference sequence). J was trimmed by 3 bases and V by 2 bases; bases with no gene match: 6. The CDR3 totals 15 residues.

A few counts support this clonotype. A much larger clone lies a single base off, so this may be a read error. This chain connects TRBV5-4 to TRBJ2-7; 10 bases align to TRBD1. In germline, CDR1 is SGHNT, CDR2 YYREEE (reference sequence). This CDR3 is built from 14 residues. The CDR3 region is CASSPSTGGYEQCF. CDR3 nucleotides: TGTGCCAGCAGCCCCTCGACAGGGGGCTACGAGCAGTGCTTC.

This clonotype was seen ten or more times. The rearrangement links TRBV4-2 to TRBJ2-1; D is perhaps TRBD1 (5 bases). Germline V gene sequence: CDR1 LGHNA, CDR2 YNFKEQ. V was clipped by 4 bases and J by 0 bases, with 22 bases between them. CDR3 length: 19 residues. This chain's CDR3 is CASSPTAPTHPRSYNEQFF. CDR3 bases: TGTGCCAGCAGCCCGACAGCTCCGACCCACCCACGCTCCTACAATGAGCAGTTCTTC.

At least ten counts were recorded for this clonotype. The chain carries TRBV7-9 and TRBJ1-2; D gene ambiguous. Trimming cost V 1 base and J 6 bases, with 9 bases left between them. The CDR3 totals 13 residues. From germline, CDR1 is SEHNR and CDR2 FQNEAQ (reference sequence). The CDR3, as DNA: TGTGCCAGCAGCTTAGATCCGGGAGATGGCTACACCTTC. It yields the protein CASSLDPGDGYTF.

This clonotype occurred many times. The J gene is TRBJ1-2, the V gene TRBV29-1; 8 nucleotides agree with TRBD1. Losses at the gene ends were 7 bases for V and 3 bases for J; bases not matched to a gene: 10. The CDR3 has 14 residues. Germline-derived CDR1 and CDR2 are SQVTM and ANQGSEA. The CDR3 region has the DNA TGCAGCGCCATGACCGGACAGGGCTACTATGGCTACACCTTC. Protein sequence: CSAMTGQGYYGYTF.

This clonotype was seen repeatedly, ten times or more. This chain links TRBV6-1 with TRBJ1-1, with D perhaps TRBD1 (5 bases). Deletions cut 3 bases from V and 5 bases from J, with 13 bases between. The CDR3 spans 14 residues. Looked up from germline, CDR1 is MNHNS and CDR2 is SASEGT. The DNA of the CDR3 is TGTGCCAGCAGTGAGGAGGGGAGGGCAACTGAAGCTTTCTTT. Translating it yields CASSEEGRATEAFF.

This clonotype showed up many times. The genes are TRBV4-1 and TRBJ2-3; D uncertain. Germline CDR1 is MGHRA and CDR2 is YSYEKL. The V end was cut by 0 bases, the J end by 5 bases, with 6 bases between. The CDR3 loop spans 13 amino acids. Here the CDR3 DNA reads TGCGCCAGCAGCCAAGACAGACTAGATACGCAGTATTTT. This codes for CASSQDRLDTQYF.

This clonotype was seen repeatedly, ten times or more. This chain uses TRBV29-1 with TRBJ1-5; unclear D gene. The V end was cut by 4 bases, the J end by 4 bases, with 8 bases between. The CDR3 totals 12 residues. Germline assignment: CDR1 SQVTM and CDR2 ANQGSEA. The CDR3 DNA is TGCAGCGTTGCGCCGGATAATCAGCCCCAGCATTTT. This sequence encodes CSVAPDNQPQHF. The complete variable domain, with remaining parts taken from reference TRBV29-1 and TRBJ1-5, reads SAVISQKPSRDICQRGTSLTIQCQVDSQVTMMFWYRQQPGQSLTLIATANQGSEATYESGFVIDKFPISRPNLTFSTLTVSNMSPEDSSIYLCSVAPDNQPQHFGDGTRLSIL.

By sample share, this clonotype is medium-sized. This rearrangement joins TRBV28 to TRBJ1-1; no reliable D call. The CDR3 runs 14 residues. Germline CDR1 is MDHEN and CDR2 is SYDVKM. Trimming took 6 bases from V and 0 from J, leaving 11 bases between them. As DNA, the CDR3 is TGTGCCAGCAGATCTGACAACGTGAACACTGAAGCTTTCTTT. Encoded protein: CASRSDNVNTEAFF.

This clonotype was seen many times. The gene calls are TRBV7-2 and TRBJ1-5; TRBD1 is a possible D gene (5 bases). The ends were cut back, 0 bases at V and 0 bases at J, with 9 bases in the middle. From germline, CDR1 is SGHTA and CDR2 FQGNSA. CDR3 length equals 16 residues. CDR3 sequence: CASSLAGGPSNQPQHF. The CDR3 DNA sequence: TGTGCCAGCAGCTTAGCCGGGGGACCTAGCAATCAGCCCCAGCATTTT. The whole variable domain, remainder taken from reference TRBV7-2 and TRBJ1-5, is GAGVSQSPSNKVTEKGKDVELRCDPISGHTALYWYRQSLGQGLEFLIYFQGNSAPDKSGLPSDRFSAERTGGSVSTLTIQRTQQEDSAVYLCASSLAGGPSNQPQHFGDGTRLSIL.

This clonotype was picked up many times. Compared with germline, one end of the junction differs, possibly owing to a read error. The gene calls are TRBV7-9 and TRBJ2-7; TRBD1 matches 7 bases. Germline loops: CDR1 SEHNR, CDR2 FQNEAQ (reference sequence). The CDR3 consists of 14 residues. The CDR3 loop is CASSSKGGSHEQYF. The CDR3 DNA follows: TGTGCCAGCAGCTCAAAAGGGGGCTCCCACGAGCAGTACTTC.

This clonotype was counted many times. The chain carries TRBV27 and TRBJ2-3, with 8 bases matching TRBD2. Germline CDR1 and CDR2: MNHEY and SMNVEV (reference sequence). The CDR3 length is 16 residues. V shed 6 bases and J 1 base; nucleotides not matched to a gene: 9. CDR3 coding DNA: TGTGCCAGCAGCAGTATAGCGGGAATCGGCACAGATACGCAGTATTTT. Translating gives CASSSIAGIGTDTQYF.

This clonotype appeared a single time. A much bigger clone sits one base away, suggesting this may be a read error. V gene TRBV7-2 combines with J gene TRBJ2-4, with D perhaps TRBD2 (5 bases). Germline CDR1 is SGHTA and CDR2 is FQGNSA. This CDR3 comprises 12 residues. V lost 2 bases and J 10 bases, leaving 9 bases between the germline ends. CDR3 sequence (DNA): TGTGCCAGCAGCTTAATGTGGGAGATTCAGTACTTC. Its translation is CASSLMWEIQYF.

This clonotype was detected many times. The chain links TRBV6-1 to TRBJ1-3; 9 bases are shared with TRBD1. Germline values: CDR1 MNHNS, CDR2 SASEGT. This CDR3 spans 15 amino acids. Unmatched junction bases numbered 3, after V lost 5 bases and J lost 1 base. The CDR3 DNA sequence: TGTGCCAGCAGTCCCGGGACAGGGTCTGGAAACACCATATATTTT. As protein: CASSPGTGSGNTIYF.

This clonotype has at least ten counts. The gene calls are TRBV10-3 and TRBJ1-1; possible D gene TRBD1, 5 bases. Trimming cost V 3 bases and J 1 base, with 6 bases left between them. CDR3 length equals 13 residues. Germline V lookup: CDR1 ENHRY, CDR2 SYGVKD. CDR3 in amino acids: CAISETGNTEAFF. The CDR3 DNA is TGTGCCATCAGTGAAACAGGGAACACTGAAGCTTTCTTT.

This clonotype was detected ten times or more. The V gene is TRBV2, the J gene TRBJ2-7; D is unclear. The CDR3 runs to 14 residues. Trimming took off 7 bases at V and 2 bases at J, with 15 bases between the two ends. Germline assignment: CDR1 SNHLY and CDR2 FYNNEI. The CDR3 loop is CASTPSRLTYEQYF. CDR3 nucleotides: TGTGCCAGCACCCCTTCCCGGCTAACCTACGAGCAGTACTTC.

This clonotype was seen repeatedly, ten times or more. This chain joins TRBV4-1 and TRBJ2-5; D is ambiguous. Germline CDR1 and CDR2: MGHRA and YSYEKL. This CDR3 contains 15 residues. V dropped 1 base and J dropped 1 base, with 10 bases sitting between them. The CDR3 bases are TGCGCCAGCAGCCAAGGAGATGGTGGCCAAGAGACCCAGTACTTC. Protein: CASSQGDGGQETQYF.

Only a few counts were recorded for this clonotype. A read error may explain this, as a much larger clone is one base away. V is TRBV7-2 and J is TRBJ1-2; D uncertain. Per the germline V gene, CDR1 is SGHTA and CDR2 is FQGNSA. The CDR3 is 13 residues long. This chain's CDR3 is CASSPQQHYGYAF. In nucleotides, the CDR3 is TGTGCCAGCAGCCCACAACAGCATTATGGCTACGCCTTC.

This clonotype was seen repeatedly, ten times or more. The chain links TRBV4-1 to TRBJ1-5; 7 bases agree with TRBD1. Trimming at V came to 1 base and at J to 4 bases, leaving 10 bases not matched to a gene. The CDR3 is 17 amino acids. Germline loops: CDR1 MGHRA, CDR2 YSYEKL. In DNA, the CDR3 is TGCGCCAGCAGCCAAGGGCGGGTAGGCAGGGGGAATCAGCCCCAGCATTTT. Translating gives CASSQGRVGRGNQPQHF.